Detailed here is one T cell receptor (beta chain). The clone's antigen remains unknown. No qualities accompany the bases; no much larger clone lies one base away. This sample is drawn from a study of T cell repertoires in cytomegalovirus infection (dated by TCRdb to between 2018 and 2021). Concerning the study at large: Peptide stimulations targeted recently identified HLA-C-restricted CMV epitopes, whose presentation resists viral immunomodulation, together with well-studied HLA-B-restricted epitopes. Because public TCR beta signatures pointed to carriage of CMV infection together with the matching HLA type, the HLA type of each donor mattered for the analysis.

Trimming removed 2 bases from V and 7 bases from J; the gene matches leave 2 bases unexplained. CDR1 and CDR2 (MNHEY, SVGAGI) derive from the germline V gene. Including the terminal cysteine and phenylalanine, the CDR3 comprises 15 residues. CDR3 DNA is the only sequence kept; it has 45 bases, read in frame from the first base. The treatment or condition label, read with the paper, signifies: in vitro stimulation with specific CMV peptide epitopes to enrich CMV-specific T cells. Sequencer: Illumina HiSeq 1500. The raw public reads went through TCRdb reprocessing: fastp at Q25, MiXCR clone calling, in-frame beta chains kept. Under each unique CDR3 protein, matching rows form one entry showing the most common genes and DNA. The sample table shows roughly 920,000 distinct CDR3 sequences, and roughly 31% are seen once. The ten largest clonotypes hold 11% to 15% of the sample. Findings and caveats that apply to the study as a whole: In both this cohort and an independent approximately 370-donor cohort, the cumulative frequency of public TCR beta family members distinguished carriers of CMV infection plus the relevant HLA type. The ex vivo response was dominated by HLA-C-restricted CMV-specific TCR beta clonotypes, and the single most frequent clonotype in two of eight donors was supplied by these HLA-C-restricted clonotypes.

The chain employs TRBV6-5 and TRBJ1-6, and TRBD1 matches 10 of the central bases. Sequences were derived from cultured CD8+ T cells from PBMCs, sampled from culture after CMV antigen stimulation. The receptor was isolated from a human donor in good health (CMV status not recorded). Some clones in this sample may be carry-over from other donors' samples. CDR3 region: CASSYRTGGNSPLHF. The DNA reads TGTGCCAGCAGTTACCGGACAGGGGGAAATTCACCCCTCCACTTT.